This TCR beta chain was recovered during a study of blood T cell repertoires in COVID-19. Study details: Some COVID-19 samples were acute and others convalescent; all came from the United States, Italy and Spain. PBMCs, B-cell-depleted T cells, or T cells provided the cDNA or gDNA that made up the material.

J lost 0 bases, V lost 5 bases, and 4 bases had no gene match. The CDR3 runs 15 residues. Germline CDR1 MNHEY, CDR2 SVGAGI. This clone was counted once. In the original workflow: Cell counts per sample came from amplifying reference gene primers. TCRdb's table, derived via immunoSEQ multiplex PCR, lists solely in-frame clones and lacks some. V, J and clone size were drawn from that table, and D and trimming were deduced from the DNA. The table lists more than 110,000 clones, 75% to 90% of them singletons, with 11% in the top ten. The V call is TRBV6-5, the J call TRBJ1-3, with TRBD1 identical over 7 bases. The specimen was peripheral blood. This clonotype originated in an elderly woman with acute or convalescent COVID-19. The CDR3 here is CASSRQGLSGNTIYF. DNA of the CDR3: TGTGCCAGCAGTCGACAGGGACTCTCTGGAAACACCATATATTTT.